The T cell receptor beta chain described here comes from a study of shared T cell receptors in the human thymus. Produced via immunoSEQ multiplex PCR; TCRdb's table is partial and in-frame only. The table records about 380,000 clones, more than 85% of them present only once. The CDR3 length is 15 residues. V shed 5 bases and J shed 3 bases, with 17 bases lying between them. CDR1 is MDHEN, CDR2 SYDVKM, per germline. The material sequenced was thymocytes. This sequence joins TRBV28 and TRBJ2-7; D may be TRBD1 or TRBD2 (5 bases each). The receptor was isolated from a human donor. CDR3 nucleotides: TGTGCCAGCAGTCCGCGACGGGACGGTGGCTACGAGCAGTACTTC. Protein product: CASSPRRDGGYEQYF.